These 17 T cell receptor beta chains came from one sample sequenced in a study of blood T cell repertoires in COVID-19. The data were produced by immunoSEQ multiplex PCR, yet TCRdb's version contains in-frame clones alone and is incomplete. Of around 160,000 clones detected, less than 90% appear once; the ten largest clones hold about 38%. Sequencing was carried out using peripheral blood. These receptors were taken from a human donor in a cohort sampled during active COVID-19.

The rearrangement joins TRBV19 to TRBJ2-5, with D possibly TRBD1 on 6 matching bases. Between the trimmed V and J ends, which lost 3 bases and 4 bases, there was a span of 21 bases. Germline V CDR1 and CDR2: LNHDA, SQIVND (reference sequence). This CDR3 is built from 17 residues. CDR3 protein: CASSIGITRGSGETQYF. CDR3 nucleotide sequence: TGTGCCAGTAGTATTGGAATCACTAGGGGGAGTGGAGAGACCCAGTACTTC.

J is TRBJ1-1 and V is TRBV6-6; D is possibly TRBD1 (5 bases). Germline lookup yields CDR1 MNHNY and CDR2 SVGAGI (reference sequence). V was trimmed by 2 bases and J by 8 bases, leaving 12 bases between them. CDR3 length: 13 amino acids. The CDR3: CASSYPQGTEAFF. CDR3 bases: TGTGCCAGCAGTTACCCCCAGGGCACCGAAGCTTTCTTT.

V is TRBV5-4 and J is TRBJ2-2, with 9 bases fitting TRBD1. Germline values: CDR1 SGHNT, CDR2 YYREEE (reference sequence). The V segment lost 5 bases and the J segment 7 bases; nucleotides outside the gene matches: 9. The CDR3 is 15 residues long. CDR3 amino acids: CASRPGTGSFGELFF. CDR3 sequence (DNA): TGTGCCAGCAGGCCCGGGACAGGGTCATTCGGGGAGCTGTTTTTT.

This sequence joins TRBV7-2 and TRBJ1-5; the match to TRBD1 covers 9 bases. CDR1 SGHTA and CDR2 FQGNSA come from the germline V gene. Trimming at V came to 3 bases and at J to 6 bases, leaving 0 bases not matched to a gene. CDR3 length: 13 residues. DNA for the CDR3: TGTGCCAGCAGCTTGGACAGGGGTCAGCCCCAGCATTTT. Encoded protein: CASSLDRGQPQHF.

The chain has TRBV28 and TRBJ2-1; D unclear. The V end lost 3 bases, the J end lost 4 bases, and 10 bases lay between the germline ends. CDR1 is MDHEN and CDR2 is SYDVKM in the germline V gene. This CDR3 contains 14 residues. CDR3 DNA sequence: TGTGCCAGCAGTTTCCTTGACTTATACAATGAGCAGTTCTTC. Translating gives CASSFLDLYNEQFF. Looking up the rest from reference TRBV28 and TRBJ2-1 gives the full variable domain: DVKVTQSSRYLVKRTGEKVFLECVQDMDHENMFWYRQDPGLGLRLIYFSYDVKMKEKGDIPEGYSVSREKKERFSLILESASTNQTSMYLCASSFLDLYNEQFFGPGTRLTVL.

The V and J genes are TRBV5-1 and TRBJ1-1; 9 bases are a match to TRBD1. Per the germline V gene, CDR1 is SGHRS and CDR2 is YFSETQ. The CDR3 loop spans 15 amino acids. V trimming: 0 bases; J trimming: 5 bases; junction bases outside the gene matches: 5. CDR3 protein: CASSLGGQGTTEAFF. The CDR3 DNA reads as TGCGCCAGCAGCTTGGGAGGACAGGGGACGACTGAAGCTTTCTTT. Full variable domain (remainder filled in from reference TRBV5-1 and TRBJ1-1): KAGVTQTPRYLIKTRGQQVTLSCSPISGHRSVSWYQQTPGQGLQFLFEYFSETQRNKGNFPGRFSGRQFSNSRSEMNVSTLELGDSALYLCASSLGGQGTTEAFFGQGTRLTVV.

The rearrangement joins TRBV12-3 or TRBV12-4 to TRBJ2-7; tentative D call: TRBD1 (6 bases). Trimming took off 6 bases at V and 4 bases at J, with 13 bases between the two ends. The CDR3 runs 13 residues. Written as DNA, the CDR3 is TGTGCCAGCAGGCATACCAGGGGTTACGAGCAGTACTTC. It encodes CASRHTRGYEQYF.

This rearrangement joins TRBV30 to TRBJ1-1; D remains unclear. CDR1 and CDR2 from the germline V gene are GTSNPN and SVGIG (reference sequence). V was shortened by 2 bases and J by 1 base, with 11 bases between the two germline ends. This CDR3 has 14 amino acids. CDR3 residues: CAWSTGLPNTEAFF. The CDR3 coding sequence is TGTGCCTGGAGTACTGGGCTACCGAACACTGAAGCTTTCTTT.

The chain employs TRBV7-2 and TRBJ2-5; TRBD1 might be the D (5 bases). CDR3 length: 15 amino acids. Trimming removed 1 base from V and 4 bases from J, with 13 bases in between. Germline values: CDR1 SGHTA, CDR2 FQGNSA. The CDR3 loop reads CASSLGQGLGETQYF. CDR3 bases: TGTGCCAGCAGCTTAGGCCAGGGATTGGGAGAGACCCAGTACTTC. Combining the CDR3 with reference TRBV7-2 and TRBJ2-5 gives the whole variable domain GAGVSQSPSNKVTEKGKDVELRCDPISGHTALYWYRQSLGQGLEFLIYFQGNSAPDKSGLPSDRFSAERTGGSVSTLTIQRTQQEDSAVYLCASSLGQGLGETQYFGPGTRLLVL.

The chain carries TRBV2 and TRBJ2-7; D might be TRBD1 (6 bases). There are 12 residues in the CDR3. CDR1 is SNHLY and CDR2 is FYNNEI in the germline V gene. V was cut by 3 bases and J by 4 bases, with 7 bases left in between. CDR3 DNA sequence: TGTGCCAGCAGTGATGACAGGTACGAGCAGTACTTC. Translation gives CASSDDRYEQYF.

CDR3 region: CASKNQIFGNTIYF. CDR3 DNA: TGTGCCAGCAAGAACCAGATCTTTGGAAACACCATATATTTT. The chain employs TRBV28 and TRBJ1-3; D is unresolved. With 7 bases removed from V and 3 bases from J, the gap between germline ends came to 13 bases. This CDR3 spans 14 amino acids. Germline V CDR1 and CDR2: MDHEN, SYDVKM.

The chain recombines TRBV30 with TRBJ1-6; D may be TRBD1 (6 bases). CDR3 length: 15 amino acids. In germline, CDR1 is GTSNPN, CDR2 SVGIG (reference sequence). With 5 bases removed from V and 8 bases from J, the gap between germline ends came to 19 bases. The CDR3: CAWSPALGGDSPLHF. DNA of the CDR3: TGTGCCTGGTCCCCGGCATTAGGGGGAGATTCACCCCTCCACTTT. The full variable domain, with the rest looked up from reference TRBV30 and TRBJ1-6, is SQTIHQWPATLVQPVGSPLSLECTVEGTSNPNLYWYRQAAGRGLQLLFYSVGIGQISSEVPQNLSASRPQDRQFILSSKKLLLSDSGFYLCAWSPALGGDSPLHFGNGTRLTVT.

The chain is built from TRBV4-3 and TRBJ1-1; D possibly corresponds to TRBD1 (6 bases). The CDR3 is 15 residues long. Trimming shortened V by 2 bases and J by 7 bases, and 17 bases separated the two germline ends. Per the germline V gene, CDR1 is LGHNA and CDR2 is YSLEER. The CDR3 sequence: CASSQPDRPWIEAFF. The CDR3 DNA is TGCGCCAGCAGCCAACCAGACAGGCCCTGGATTGAAGCTTTCTTT.

The V call is TRBV2, the J call TRBJ2-1; tentative D call: TRBD2 (5 bases). V dropped 7 bases and J dropped 6 bases, with 16 bases sitting between them. This CDR3 spans 14 amino acids. Germline CDR1 SNHLY, CDR2 FYNNEI. CDR3 sequence (DNA): TGTGCCAGCAACGGAGGTGGGAGAACCAATGAGCAGTTCTTC. It is translated as CASNGGGRTNEQFF.

Here the CDR3 reads CAISDAGGAADTQYF. Here the CDR3 DNA reads TGTGCCATCAGTGATGCCGGGGGGGCCGCAGATACGCAGTATTTT. The chain links TRBV10-3 to TRBJ2-3, with 8 bases lining up with TRBD2. This CDR3 has 15 residues. Trimming cost V 3 bases and J 4 bases; bases outside gene matches: 6. Per the germline V gene, CDR1 is ENHRY and CDR2 is SYGVKD.

This rearrangement joins TRBV19 to TRBJ2-2; 8 bases match TRBD2. The junction had 11 bases not matched to a gene; V was cut back by 5 bases and J by 6 bases. CDR1 LNHDA and CDR2 SQIVND come from the germline V gene (reference sequence). The CDR3 loop spans 16 amino acids. The CDR3 coding sequence is TGTGCCAGTAGTCGGCTGGGAGGGCGGGGGGCCGGGGAGCTGTTTTTT. Amino acids: CASSRLGGRGAGELFF. Full variable domain (rest looked up from reference TRBV19 and TRBJ2-2): DGGITQSPKYLFRKEGQNVTLSCEQNLNHDAMYWYRQDPGQGLRLIYYSQIVNDFQKGDIAEGYSVSREKKESFPLTVTSAQKNPTAFYLCASSRLGGRGAGELFFGEGSRLTVL.

The V gene is TRBV7-2, the J gene TRBJ2-2; a weak D match, TRBD2 (7 bases). This CDR3 region has 17 residues. Germline V gene sequence: CDR1 SGHTA, CDR2 FQGNSA. V lost 2 bases to trimming and J lost 4 bases, with 17 bases between them. As DNA, the CDR3 is TGTGCCAGCAGCTTAAAGGGGGGGATGAGATCCACCGGGGAGCTGTTTTTT. Translating it yields CASSLKGGMRSTGELFF.